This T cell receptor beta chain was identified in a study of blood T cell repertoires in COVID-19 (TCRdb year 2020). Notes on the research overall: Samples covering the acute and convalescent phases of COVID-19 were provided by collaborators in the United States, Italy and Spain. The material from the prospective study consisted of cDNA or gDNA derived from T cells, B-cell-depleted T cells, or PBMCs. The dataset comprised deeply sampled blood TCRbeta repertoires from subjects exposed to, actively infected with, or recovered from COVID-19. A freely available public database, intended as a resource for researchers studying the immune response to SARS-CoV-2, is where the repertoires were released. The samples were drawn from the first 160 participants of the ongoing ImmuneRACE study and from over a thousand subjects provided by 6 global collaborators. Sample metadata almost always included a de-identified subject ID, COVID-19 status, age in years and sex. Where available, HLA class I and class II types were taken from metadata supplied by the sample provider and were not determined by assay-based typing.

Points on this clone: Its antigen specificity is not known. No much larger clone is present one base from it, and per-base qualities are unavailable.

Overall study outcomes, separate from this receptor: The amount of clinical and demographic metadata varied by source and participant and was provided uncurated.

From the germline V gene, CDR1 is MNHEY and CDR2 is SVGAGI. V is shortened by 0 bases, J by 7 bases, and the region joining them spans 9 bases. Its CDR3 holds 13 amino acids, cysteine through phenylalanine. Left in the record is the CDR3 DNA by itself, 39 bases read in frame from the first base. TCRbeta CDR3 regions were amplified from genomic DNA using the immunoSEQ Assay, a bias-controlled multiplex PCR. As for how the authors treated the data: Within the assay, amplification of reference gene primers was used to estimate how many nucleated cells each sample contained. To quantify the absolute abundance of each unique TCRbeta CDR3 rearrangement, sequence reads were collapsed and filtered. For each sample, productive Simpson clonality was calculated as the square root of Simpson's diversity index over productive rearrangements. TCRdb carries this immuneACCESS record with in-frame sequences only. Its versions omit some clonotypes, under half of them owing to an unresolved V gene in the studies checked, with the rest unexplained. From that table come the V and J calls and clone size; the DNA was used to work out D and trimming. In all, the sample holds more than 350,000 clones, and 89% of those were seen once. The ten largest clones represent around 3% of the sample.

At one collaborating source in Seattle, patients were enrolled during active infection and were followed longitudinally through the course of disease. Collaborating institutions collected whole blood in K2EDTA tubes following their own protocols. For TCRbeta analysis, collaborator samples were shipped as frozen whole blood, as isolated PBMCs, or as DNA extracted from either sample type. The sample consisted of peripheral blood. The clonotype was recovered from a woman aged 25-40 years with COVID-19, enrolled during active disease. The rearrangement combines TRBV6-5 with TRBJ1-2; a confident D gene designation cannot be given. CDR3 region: CASSYSGQFGYTF. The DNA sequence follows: TGTGCCAGCAGTTACTCTGGCCAGTTTGGCTACACCTTC.